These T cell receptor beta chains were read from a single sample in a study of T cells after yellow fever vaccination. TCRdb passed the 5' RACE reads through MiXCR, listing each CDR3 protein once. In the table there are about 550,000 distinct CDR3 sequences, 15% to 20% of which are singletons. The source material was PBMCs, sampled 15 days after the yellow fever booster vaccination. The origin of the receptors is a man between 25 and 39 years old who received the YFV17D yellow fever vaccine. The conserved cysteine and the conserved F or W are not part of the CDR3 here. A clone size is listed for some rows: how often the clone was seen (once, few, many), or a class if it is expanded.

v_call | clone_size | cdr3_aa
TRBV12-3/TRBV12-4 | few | ASRVGSHIQY
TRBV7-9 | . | ASSQSSAGATQY
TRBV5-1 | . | ASSSLELLAPNTGELF
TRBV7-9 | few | ASTVGAASYEQY
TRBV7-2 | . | ASSSIDRGAF
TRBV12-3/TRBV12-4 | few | ASSLGASSSEQY
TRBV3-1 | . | ASTLRKTSYEQY
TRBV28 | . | ASRRTVHEPY
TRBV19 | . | ASVQQGGGTEAF
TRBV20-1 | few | SAGRDRGAF
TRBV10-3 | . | AIKVGERREGELF
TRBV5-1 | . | ASRPPGPQKGEQY
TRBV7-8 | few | ASINSGSFTGELF
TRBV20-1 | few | SGRDHATDTQY
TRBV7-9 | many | ASNPLYRGINEQF
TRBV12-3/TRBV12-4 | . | ASSPSGRYEQF
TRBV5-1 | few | ASSTKSGAGANVLT
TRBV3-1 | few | ASSPTGSFDTEAF
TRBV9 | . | ASSAHRGWGNIQY
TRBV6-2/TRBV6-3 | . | ASTTGSGKAYNEQF
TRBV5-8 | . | ASSFGGPTGLTDTQY
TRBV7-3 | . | ASSLRAGVTYNEQF
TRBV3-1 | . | ASSQEVSGRTYNEQF
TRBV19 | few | ASSPDWQETQY
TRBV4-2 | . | ASSHNPGQGGTDTQY
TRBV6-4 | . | ASSVKEYNEQF
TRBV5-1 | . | ASTKAGGNYEQY
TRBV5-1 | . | ASSPLGTDNQPQH
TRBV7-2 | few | ASSAGTSGSDTQY
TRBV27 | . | ASSPKTFTGELF
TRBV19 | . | ASSIMINPGMNTEAF
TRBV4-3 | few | ASSQDPGLPSTDTQY